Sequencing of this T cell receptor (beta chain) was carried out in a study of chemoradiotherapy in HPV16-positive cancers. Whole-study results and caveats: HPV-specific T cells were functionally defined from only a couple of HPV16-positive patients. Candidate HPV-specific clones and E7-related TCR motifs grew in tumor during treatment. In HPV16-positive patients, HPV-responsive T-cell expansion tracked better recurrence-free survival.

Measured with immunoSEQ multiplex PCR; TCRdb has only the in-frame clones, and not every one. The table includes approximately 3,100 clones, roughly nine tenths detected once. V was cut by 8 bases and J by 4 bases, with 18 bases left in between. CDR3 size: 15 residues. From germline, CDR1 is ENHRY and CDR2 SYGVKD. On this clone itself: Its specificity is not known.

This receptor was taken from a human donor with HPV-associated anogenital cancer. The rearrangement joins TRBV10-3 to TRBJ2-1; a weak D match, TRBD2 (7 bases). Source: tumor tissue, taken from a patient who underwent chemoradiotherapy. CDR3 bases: TGTGCCATCGGAGGCTCCGGGGGGCAATACAATGAGCAGTTCTTC. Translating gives CAIGGSGGQYNEQFF.